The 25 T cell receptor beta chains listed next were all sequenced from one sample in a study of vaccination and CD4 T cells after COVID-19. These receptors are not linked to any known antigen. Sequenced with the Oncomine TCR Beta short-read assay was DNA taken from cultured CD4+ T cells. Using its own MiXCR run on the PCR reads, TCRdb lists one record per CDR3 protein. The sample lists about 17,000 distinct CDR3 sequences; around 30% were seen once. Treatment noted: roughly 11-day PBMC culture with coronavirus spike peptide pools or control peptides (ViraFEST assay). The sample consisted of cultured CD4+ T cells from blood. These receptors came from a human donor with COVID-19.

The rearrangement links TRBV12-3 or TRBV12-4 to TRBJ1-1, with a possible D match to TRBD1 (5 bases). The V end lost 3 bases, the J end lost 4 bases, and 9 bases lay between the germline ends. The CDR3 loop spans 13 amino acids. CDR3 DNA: TGTGCCAGCAGTTTGATGGGGGGCACTGAAGCTTTCTTT. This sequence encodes CASSLMGGTEAFF.

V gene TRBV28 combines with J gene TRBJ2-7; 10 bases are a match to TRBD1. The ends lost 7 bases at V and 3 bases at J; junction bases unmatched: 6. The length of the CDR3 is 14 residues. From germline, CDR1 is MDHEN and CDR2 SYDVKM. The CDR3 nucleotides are TGTGCCAGCACCTCGACAGGGGGCATCTACGAGCAGTACTTC. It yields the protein CASTSTGGIYEQYF.

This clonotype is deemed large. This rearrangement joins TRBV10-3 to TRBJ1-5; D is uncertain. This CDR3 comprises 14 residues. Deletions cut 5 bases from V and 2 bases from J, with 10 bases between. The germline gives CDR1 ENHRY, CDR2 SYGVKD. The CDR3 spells CAISRRRGNQPQHF. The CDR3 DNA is TGTGCCATCAGTCGGAGACGGGGCAATCAGCCCCAGCATTTT.

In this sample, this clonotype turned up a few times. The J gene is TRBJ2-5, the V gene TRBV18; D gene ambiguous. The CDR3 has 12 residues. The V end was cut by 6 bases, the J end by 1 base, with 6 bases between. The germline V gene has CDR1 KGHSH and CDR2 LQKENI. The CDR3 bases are TGTGCCAGCTCGAACATCCAAGAGACCCAGTACTTC. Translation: CASSNIQETQYF.

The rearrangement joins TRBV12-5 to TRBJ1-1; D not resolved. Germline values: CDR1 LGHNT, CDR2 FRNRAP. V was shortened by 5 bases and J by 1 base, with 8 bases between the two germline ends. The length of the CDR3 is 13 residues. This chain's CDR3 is CASGLTENTEAFF. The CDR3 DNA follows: TGTGCTAGTGGTCTTACAGAGAACACTGAAGCTTTCTTT.

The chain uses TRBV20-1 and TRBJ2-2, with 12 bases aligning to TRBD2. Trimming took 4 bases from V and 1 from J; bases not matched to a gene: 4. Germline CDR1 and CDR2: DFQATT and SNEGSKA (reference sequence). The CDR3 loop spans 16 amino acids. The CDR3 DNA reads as TGCAGTGCTAATCTAGCGGGGGGGATGAACACCGGGGAGCTGTTTTTT. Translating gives CSANLAGGMNTGELFF.

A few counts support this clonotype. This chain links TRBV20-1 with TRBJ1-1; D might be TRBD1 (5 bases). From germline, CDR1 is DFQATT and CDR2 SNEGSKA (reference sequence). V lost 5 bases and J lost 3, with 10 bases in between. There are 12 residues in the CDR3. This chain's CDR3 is CSAGGQDTEAFF. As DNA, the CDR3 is TGCAGTGCTGGAGGACAAGACACTGAAGCTTTCTTT.

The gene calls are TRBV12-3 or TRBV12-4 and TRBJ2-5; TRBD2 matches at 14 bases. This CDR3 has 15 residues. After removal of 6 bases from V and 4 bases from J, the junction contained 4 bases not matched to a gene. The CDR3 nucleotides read TGTGCCAGCAGACTGGGGACTAGCGGGGGAGAGACCCAGTACTTC. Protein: CASRLGTSGGETQYF.

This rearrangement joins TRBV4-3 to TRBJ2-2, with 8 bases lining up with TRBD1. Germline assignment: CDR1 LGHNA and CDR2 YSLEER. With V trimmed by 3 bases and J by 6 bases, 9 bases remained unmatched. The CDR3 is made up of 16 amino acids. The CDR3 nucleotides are TGCGCCAGCAGCCACGCGCAGGGGGCGTCCTCCGGGGAGCTGTTTTTT. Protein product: CASSHAQGASSGELFF.

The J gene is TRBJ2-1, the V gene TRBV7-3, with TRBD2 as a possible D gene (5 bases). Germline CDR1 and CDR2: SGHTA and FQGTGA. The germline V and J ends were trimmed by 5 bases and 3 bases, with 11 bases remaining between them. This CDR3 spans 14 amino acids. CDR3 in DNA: TGTGCCAGCAGCCACCCGGGATACTACAATGAGCAGTTCTTC. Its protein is CASSHPGYYNEQFF.

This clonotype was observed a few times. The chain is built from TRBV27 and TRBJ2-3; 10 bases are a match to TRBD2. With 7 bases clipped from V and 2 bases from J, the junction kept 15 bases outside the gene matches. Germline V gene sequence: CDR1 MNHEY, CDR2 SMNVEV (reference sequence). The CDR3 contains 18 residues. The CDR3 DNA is TGTGCCAGCAATCCTCTAGCGGGGGCGCGGGGGGACACAGATACGCAGTATTTT. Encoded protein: CASNPLAGARGDTDTQYF.

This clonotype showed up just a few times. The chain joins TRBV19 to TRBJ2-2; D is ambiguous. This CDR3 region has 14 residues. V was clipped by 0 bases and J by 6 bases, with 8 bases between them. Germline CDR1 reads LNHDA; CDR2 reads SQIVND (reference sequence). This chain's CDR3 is CASSIDRASGELFF. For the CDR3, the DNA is TGTGCCAGTAGTATAGATCGGGCTTCCGGGGAGCTGTTTTTT. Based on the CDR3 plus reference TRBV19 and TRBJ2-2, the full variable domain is DGGITQSPKYLFRKEGQNVTLSCEQNLNHDAMYWYRQDPGQGLRLIYYSQIVNDFQKGDIAEGYSVSREKKESFPLTVTSAQKNPTAFYLCASSIDRASGELFFGEGSRLTVL.

CDR3 region: CASTLMGTEAFF. DNA for the CDR3: TGTGCCAGCACCCTAATGGGCACTGAAGCTTTCTTT. The chain is built from TRBV12-3 or TRBV12-4 and TRBJ1-1, with D unclear. The CDR3 sequence is 12 residues long. V was pared by 7 bases and J by 4 bases, with 10 bases between.

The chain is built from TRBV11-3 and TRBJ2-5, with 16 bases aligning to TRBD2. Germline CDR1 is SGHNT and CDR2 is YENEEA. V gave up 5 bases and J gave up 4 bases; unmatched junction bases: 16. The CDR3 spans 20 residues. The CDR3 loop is CASSPSWLGTSGGAVETQYF. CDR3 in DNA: TGTGCCAGCAGCCCTAGTTGGCTCGGGACTAGCGGGGGGGCAGTAGAGACCCAGTACTTC.

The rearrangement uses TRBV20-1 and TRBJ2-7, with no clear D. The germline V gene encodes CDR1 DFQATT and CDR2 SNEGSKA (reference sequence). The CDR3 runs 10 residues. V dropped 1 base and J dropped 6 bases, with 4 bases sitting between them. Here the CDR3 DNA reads TGCAGTGCTAGAGGAAGCGAGCAGTACTTC. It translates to CSARGSEQYF.

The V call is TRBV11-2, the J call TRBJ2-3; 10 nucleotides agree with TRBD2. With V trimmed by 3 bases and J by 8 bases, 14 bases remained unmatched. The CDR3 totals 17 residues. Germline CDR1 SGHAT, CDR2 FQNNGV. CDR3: CASSLNRVAGGLITQYF. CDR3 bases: TGTGCCAGCAGCTTGAACCGGGTAGCGGGGGGATTAATTACGCAGTATTTT.

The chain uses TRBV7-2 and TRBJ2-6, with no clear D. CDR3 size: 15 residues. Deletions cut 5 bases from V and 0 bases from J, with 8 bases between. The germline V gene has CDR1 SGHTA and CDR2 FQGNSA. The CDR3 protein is CASSKQRSGANVLTF. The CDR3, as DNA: TGTGCCAGCAGCAAACAGCGCTCTGGGGCCAACGTCCTGACTTTC.

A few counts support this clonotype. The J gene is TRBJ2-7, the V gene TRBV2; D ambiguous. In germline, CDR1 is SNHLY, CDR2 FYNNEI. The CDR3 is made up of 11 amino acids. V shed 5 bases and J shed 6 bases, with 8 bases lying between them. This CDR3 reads CASSIIGEQYF. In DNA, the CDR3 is TGTGCCAGCAGTATAATAGGCGAGCAGTACTTC. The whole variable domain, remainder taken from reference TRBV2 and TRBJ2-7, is EPEVTQTPSHQVTQMGQEVILRCVPISNHLYFYWYRQILGQKVEFLVSFYNNEISEKSEIFDDQFSVERPDGSNFTLKIRSTKLEDSAMYFCASSIIGEQYFGPGTRLTVT.

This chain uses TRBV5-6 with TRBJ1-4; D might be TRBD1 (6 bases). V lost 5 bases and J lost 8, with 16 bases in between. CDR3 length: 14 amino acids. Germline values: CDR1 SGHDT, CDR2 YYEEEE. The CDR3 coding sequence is TGTGCCAGCAGAGTTTACGGGACATTGGAAAAACTGTTTTTT. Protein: CASRVYGTLEKLFF.

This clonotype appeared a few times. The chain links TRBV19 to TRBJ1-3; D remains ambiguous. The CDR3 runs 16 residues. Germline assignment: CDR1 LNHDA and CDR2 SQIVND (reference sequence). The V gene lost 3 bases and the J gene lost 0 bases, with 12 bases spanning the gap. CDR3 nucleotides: TGTGCCAGTAGTATTAGATCGTCGATCTCTGGAAACACCATATATTTT. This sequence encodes CASSIRSSISGNTIYF.

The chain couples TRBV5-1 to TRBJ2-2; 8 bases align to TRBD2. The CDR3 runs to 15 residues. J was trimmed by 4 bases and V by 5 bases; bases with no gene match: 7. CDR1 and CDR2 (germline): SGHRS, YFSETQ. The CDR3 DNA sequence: TGCGCCAGCAGACCCGGGACTAGTGGCACCGGGGAGCTGTTTTTT. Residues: CASRPGTSGTGELFF.

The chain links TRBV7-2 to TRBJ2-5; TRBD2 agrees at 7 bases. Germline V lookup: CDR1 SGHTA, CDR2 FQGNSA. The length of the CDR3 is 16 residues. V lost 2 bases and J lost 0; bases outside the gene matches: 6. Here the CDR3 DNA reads TGTGCCAGCAGCTTAATTCCGCGGGGGTACCAAGAGACCCAGTACTTC. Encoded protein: CASSLIPRGYQETQYF.

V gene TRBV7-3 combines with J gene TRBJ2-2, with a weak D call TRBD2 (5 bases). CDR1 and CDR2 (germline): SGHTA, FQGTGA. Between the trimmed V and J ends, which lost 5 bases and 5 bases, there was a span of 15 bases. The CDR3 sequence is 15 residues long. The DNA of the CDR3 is TGTGCCAGCAGCGCCACTGCTCGGGGTACCGGGGAGCTGTTTTTT. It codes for CASSATARGTGELFF.

The CDR3 spells CASSPGSNEGSFQPQHF. CDR3 nucleotide sequence: TGTGCCAGCAGCCCCGGATCGAATGAGGGGAGTTTTCAGCCCCAGCATTTT. The chain employs TRBV7-9 and TRBJ1-5; TRBD1 might be the D (5 bases). This CDR3 region has 17 residues. Germline V gives CDR1 SEHNR, CDR2 FQNEAQ (reference sequence). V was shortened by 5 bases and J by 6 bases, with 23 bases between the two germline ends.

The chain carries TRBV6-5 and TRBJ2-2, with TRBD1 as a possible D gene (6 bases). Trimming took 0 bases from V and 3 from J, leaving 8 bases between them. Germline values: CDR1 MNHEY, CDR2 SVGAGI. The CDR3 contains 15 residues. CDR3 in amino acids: CASSYSTGDTGELFF. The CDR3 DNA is TGTGCCAGCAGTTACTCGACAGGTGACACCGGGGAGCTGTTTTTT.